Each of the 16 T cell receptor beta chains below was sequenced from the same sample in a study of T cells in women clearing cervical HPV infection (dated by TCRdb to 2016 to 2019). Receptors were amplified or captured by the immunoSEQ multiplex PCR assay. TCRdb obtained this table from immuneACCESS and retained in-frame rearrangements with V and J assigned. These tables miss some clones; where compared with another copy, unresolved V genes account for less than half of the shortfall, and the remainder is unexplained. The sample's table covers about 18,000 clones. The biggest ten clones account for around an eighth of the sample. Sequencing was done on a sample of blood buffy coat. The origin of the receptors is a woman aged 18-70 years with a cervical HPV16 infection that either progressed to CIN3+ or cleared (not recorded which).

Points on this clone: From the germline J gene comes the end of the CDR3, since the read stops 3 residues before it. The chain is built from TRBV14 and TRBJ1-1; D is possibly TRBD1 (6 bases). Trimming shortened V by 0 bases and J by 7 bases, and 15 bases separated the two germline ends. The CDR3 has 15 residues. Per germline, CDR1 SGHDN and CDR2 FVKESK. The CDR3 sequence: CASSQDLPGTNEAFF. The CDR3 bases that were read are TGTGCCAGCAGCCAAGATTTACCAGGGACAAATGAA.

Notes on this clone: The read terminates 3 residues ahead of where the CDR3 ends, so the germline J gene completes it. The rearrangement uses TRBV28 and TRBJ2-4; 7 bases align to TRBD2. This CDR3 is built from 14 residues. The germline V gene has CDR1 MDHEN and CDR2 SYDVKM. Unmatched junction bases numbered 1, after V lost 3 bases and J lost 2 bases. The CDR3 here is CASSLGGTKNIQYF. The covered CDR3 bases are TGTGCCAGCAGTTTGGGGGGGACCAAAAACATT. The full variable domain, completed using reference TRBV28 and TRBJ2-4, is DVKVTQSSRYLVKRTGEKVFLECVQDMDHENMFWYRQDPGLGLRLIYFSYDVKMKEKGDIPEGYSVSREKKERFSLILESASTNQTSMYLCASSLGGTKNIQYFGAGTRLSVL.

This CDR3 reads CASSASGTALNTIYF. The sequenced CDR3 bases are TGTGCCAGCAGTGCCTCCGGGACAGCTCTCAACACC. The chain carries TRBV2 and TRBJ1-3; TRBD1 agrees at 7 bases. The CDR3 goes on 3 residues after the read ends, and that part is filled in from the germline J gene. From germline, CDR1 is SNHLY and CDR2 FYNNEI. The CDR3 totals 15 residues. V trimming: 4 bases; J trimming: 7 bases; junction bases outside the gene matches: 10.

Details on this clone: The read ends 3 residues before the CDR3 terminus; that terminus is restored from the germline J gene. The gene calls are TRBV9 and TRBJ2-2; D is ambiguous. The length of the CDR3 is 14 residues. Trimming removed 4 bases from V and 0 bases from J, with 7 bases in between. Germline assignment: CDR1 SGDLS and CDR2 YYNGEE. CDR3 residues: CASSTRSNTGELFF. The DNA read from the CDR3 is TGTGCCAGCAGCACCCGGTCGAACACCGGGGAG.

Comment on this clone: From the germline J gene comes the end of the CDR3, since the read stops 3 residues before it. The gene calls are TRBV5-1 and TRBJ2-5, with D maybe TRBD2 (6 bases). V was shortened by 3 bases and J by 5 bases, with 26 bases between the two germline ends. CDR3 length: 18 residues. From germline, CDR1 is SGHRS and CDR2 YFSETQ. The CDR3 loop reads CASSSGLTVSATRETQYF. The DNA read from the CDR3 is TGCGCCAGCAGCTCCGGACTAACGGTTAGCGCCACGAGGGAGACC.

A note on this clone: From the germline J gene comes the end of the CDR3, since the read stops 3 residues before it. The chain is built from TRBV12-5 and TRBJ1-1, with TRBD1 matching 7 bases. Germline V gene lookup returns CDR1 LGHNT and CDR2 FRNRAP. Losses at the gene ends were 6 bases for V and 6 bases for J; bases not matched to a gene: 7. This CDR3 is built from 13 residues. The CDR3 reads CASGEEGAPEAFF. Incomplete CDR3 DNA: TGTGCTAGTGGGGAAGAGGGGGCCCCTGAA. Full variable domain (rest looked up from reference TRBV12-5 and TRBJ1-1): DARVTQTPRHKVTEMGQEVTMRCQPILGHNTVFWYRQTMMQGLELLAYFRNRAPLDDSGMPKDRFSAEMPDATLATLKIQPSEPRDSAVYFCASGEEGAPEAFFGQGTRLTVV.

To note about this clone: With the read ending 3 residues before the CDR3 end, the germline J gene is used to fill in that end. The chain couples TRBV20-1 to TRBJ2-4; the D is unclear. The CDR3 sequence is 14 residues long. The V and J ends lost 5 bases and 0 bases respectively, with 11 bases between them. The germline V gene encodes CDR1 DFQATT and CDR2 SNEGSKA (reference sequence). This chain's CDR3 is CSAQSQLAKNIQYF. The sequenced part of the CDR3 DNA is TGCAGTGCTCAGTCGCAGTTAGCCAAAAACATT.

Turning to this clone: The missing CDR3 end, 3 residues past where the read stops, is filled in from the germline J gene. V is TRBV5-1 and J is TRBJ2-3; no definite D call. Germline values: CDR1 SGHRS, CDR2 YFSETQ. CDR3 size: 15 residues. The V end was cut by 4 bases, the J end by 5 bases, with 17 bases between. The CDR3 reads CASSVVAAGQDTQYF. The sequenced part of the CDR3 DNA is TGCGCCAGCAGCGTTGTGGCGGCCGGCCAAGATACG.

This clone shows up as large (0.1 to 1%) by frequency. The sequenced CDR3 bases are TGTGCCTGGAAGCCTCTTCGGGGGGGCTACGAG. Translation: CAWKPLRGGYE. The whole CDR3 protein is CAWKPLRGGYEQYF. The chain is built from TRBV30 and TRBJ2-7; 8 nucleotides line up with TRBD2. The CDR3 goes on 3 residues after the read ends, and that part is filled in from the germline J gene. The V gene end was trimmed by 4 bases and the J gene end by 3 bases; junction bases not matched to a gene: 8. Germline CDR1 is GTSNPN and CDR2 is SVGIG (reference sequence). CDR3 length equals 14 residues.

A word on this clone: Coverage ceases 3 residues before the CDR3 finishes, and the germline J gene fills in the end. The V and J genes are TRBV28 and TRBJ1-2; the D is unclear. The CDR3 sequence is 12 residues long. Germline V CDR1 and CDR2: MDHEN, SYDVKM. CDR3 DNA (partial): TGTGCCAGCAGTTCCCACAGAGGTGTC. Its translation: CASSSHRGV. In full, the CDR3 is CASSSHRGVYTF.

As to this clone: The read falls 3 residues short of the CDR3 end, and the missing part is taken from the germline J gene. V and J are TRBV19 and TRBJ1-6, with D perhaps TRBD1 (6 bases). Germline CDR1 is LNHDA and CDR2 is SQIVND (reference sequence). This CDR3 spans 16 amino acids. The V gene lost 6 bases and the J gene lost 6 bases, with 18 bases spanning the gap. The CDR3 loop reads CASSRWQGQGNSPLHF. CDR3 bases read: TGTGCCAGTAGCCGGTGGCAGGGGCAAGGTAATTCACCC.

About this clone itself: With the read ending 3 residues before the CDR3 end, the germline J gene is used to fill in that end. The V call is TRBV7-3, the J call TRBJ1-4; D ambiguous. The length of the CDR3 is 13 residues. CDR1 is SGHTA, CDR2 FQGTGA, per germline. The CDR3 protein is CASSLTTVSPLFF. Partial CDR3 DNA: TGTGCCAGCAGCTTAACAACCGTCAGTCCA.

As regards this clone: The CDR3 end is not reached by the read, which stops 3 residues before it; the germline J gene fills it in. The genes are TRBV5-1 and TRBJ1-5; 7 bases are a match to TRBD1. With 0 bases clipped from V and 6 bases from J, the junction kept 0 bases outside the gene matches. This CDR3 has 13 residues. From germline, CDR1 is SGHRS and CDR2 YFSETQ. The covered CDR3 bases are TGCGCCAGCAGCTTGGGGACAGGTCAGCCC. It encodes CASSLGTGQP. The whole CDR3 reads CASSLGTGQPQHF. The full variable domain, in which reference TRBV5-1 and TRBJ1-5 provide the parts outside the CDR3, is KAGVTQTPRYLIKTRGQQVTLSCSPISGHRSVSWYQQTPGQGLQFLFEYFSETQRNKGNFPGRFSGRQFSNSRSEMNVSTLELGDSALYLCASSLGTGQPQHFGDGTRLSIL.

As to this clone: The read halts 3 residues ahead of the CDR3 end, with the missing end drawn from the germline J gene. The chain carries TRBV13 and TRBJ2-7; D may be TRBD2 (5 bases). This CDR3 is built from 13 residues. Germline V CDR1 and CDR2: PRHDT, FYEKMQ (reference sequence). Between the trimmed V and J ends, which lost 8 bases and 2 bases, there was a span of 13 bases. CDR3 sequence: CASGARGTYEQYF. The sequenced part of the CDR3 DNA is TGTGCCAGCGGCGCCCGGGGAACCTACGAG.

With respect to this clone: Germline and junction disagree at one end, which may indicate a read error. The CDR3 goes on 3 residues after the read ends, and that part is filled in from the germline J gene. The rearrangement joins TRBV20-1 to TRBJ1-4; no clear D gene. The length of the CDR3 is 16 residues. The germline V gene encodes CDR1 DFQATT and CDR2 SNEGSKA (reference sequence). CDR3 DNA (partial): TGCAGTGCTAGATACGCTGGCAGTGCAACTAGTGAAAAA. Its protein product is CSARYAGSATSEK. The whole CDR3 sequence reads CSARYAGSATSEKLFF.

This clone is called medium-sized based on its frequency. The sequence runs out 3 residues before the end of the CDR3; the remainder is reconstructed from the germline J gene. This sequence joins TRBV29-1 and TRBJ2-3; 13 positions match TRBD2. The CDR3 consists of 17 residues. CDR1 is SQVTM and CDR2 is ANQGSEA in the germline V gene. Unmatched junction bases numbered 3, after V lost 0 bases and J lost 0 bases. CDR3 sequence: CSVEDLGLAGSTDTQYF. CDR3 DNA, as far as it was read: TGCAGCGTTGAAGATCTGGGACTAGCGGGGAGCACAGATACG.